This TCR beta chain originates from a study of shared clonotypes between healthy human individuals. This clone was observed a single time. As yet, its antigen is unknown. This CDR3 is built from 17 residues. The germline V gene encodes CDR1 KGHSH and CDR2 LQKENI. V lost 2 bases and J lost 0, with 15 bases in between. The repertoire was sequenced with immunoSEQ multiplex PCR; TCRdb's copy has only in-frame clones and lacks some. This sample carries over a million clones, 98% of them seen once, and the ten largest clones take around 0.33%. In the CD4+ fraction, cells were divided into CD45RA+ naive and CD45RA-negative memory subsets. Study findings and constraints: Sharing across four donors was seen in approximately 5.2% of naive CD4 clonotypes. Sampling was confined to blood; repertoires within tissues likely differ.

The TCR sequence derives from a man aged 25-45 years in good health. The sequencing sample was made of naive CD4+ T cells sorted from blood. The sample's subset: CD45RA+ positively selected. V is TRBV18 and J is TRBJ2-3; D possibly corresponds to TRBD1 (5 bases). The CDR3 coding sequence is TGTGCCAGCTCACCAGACGTCTTGGGGCTTAGCACAGATACGCAGTATTTT. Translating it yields CASSPDVLGLSTDTQYF.